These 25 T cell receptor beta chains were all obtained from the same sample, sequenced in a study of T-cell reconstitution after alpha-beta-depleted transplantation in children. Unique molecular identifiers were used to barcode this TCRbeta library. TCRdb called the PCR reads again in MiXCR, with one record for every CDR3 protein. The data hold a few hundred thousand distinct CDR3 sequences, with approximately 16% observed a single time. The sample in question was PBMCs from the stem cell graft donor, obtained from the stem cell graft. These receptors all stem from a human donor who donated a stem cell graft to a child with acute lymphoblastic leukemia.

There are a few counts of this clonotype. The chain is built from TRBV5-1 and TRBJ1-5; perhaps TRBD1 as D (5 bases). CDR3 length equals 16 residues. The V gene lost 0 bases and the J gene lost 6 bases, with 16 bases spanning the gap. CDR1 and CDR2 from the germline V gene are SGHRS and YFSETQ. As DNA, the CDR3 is TGCGCCAGCAGCTTGGGTGGTTTGAGGGGAATTCAGCCCCAGCATTTT. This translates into CASSLGGLRGIQPQHF.

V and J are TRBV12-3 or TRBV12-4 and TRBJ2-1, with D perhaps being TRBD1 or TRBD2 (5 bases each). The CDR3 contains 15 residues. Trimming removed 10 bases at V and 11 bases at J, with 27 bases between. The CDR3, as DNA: TGTGCCATCTCGACCGGGACCCGGGGCATCGAGAAGCAGTTCTTC. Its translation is CAISTGTRGIEKQFF.

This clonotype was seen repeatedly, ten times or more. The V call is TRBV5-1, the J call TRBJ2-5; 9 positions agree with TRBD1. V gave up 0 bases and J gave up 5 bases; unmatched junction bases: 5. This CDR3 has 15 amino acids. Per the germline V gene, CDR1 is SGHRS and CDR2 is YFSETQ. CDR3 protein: CASSLDRGQGETQYF. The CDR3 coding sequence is TGCGCCAGCAGCTTGGACAGGGGGCAGGGGGAGACCCAGTACTTC.

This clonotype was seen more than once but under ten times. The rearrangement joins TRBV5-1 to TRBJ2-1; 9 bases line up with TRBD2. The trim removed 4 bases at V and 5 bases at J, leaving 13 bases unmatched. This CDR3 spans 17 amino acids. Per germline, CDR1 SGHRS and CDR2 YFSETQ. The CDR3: CASSAGQREALHNEQFF. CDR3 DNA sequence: TGCGCCAGCAGCGCGGGTCAGCGGGAGGCCCTCCACAATGAGCAGTTCTTC.

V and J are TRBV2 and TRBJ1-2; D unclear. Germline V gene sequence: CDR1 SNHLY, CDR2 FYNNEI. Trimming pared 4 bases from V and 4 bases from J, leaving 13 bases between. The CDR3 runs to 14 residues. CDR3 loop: CASSVEDPAYGYTF. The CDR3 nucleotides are TGTGCCAGCAGTGTGGAGGACCCCGCCTATGGCTACACCTTC. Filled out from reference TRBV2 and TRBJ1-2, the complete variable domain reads EPEVTQTPSHQVTQMGQEVILRCVPISNHLYFYWYRQILGQKVEFLVSFYNNEISEKSEIFDDQFSVERPDGSNFTLKIRSTKLEDSAMYFCASSVEDPAYGYTFGSGTRLTVV.

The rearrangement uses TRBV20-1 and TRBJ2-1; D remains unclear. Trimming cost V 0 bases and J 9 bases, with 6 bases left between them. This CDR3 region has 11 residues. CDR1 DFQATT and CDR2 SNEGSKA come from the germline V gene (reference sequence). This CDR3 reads CSARDKGEQFF. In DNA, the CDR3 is TGCAGTGCTAGAGACAAGGGTGAGCAGTTCTTC.

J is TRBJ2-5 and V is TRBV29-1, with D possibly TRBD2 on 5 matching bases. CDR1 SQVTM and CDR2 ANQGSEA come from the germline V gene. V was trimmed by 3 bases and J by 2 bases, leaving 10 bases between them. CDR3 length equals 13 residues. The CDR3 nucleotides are TGCAGCGTTGAGGCCTCGGGGCAAGAGACCCAGTACTTC. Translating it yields CSVEASGQETQYF.

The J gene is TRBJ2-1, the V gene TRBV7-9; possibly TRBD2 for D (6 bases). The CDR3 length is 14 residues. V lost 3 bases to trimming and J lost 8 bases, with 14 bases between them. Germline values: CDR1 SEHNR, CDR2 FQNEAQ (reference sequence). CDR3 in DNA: TGTGCCAGCAGCTTGCGGGAACTGCTGCATGAGCAGTTCTTC. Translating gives CASSLRELLHEQFF.

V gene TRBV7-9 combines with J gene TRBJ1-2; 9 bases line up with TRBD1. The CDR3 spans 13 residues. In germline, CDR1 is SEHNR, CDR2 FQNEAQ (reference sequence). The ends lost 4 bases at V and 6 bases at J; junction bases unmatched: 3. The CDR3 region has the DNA TGTGCCAGCAGCTGGACAGGGGACGATGGCTACACCTTC. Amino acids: CASSWTGDDGYTF.

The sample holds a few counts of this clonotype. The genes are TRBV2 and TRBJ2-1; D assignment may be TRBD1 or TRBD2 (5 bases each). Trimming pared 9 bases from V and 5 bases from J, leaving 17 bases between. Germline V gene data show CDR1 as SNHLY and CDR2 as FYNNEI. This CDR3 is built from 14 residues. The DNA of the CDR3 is TGTGCCAGGACCGCCGGGACGGAAAACAATGAGCAGTTCTTC. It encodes CARTAGTENNEQFF.

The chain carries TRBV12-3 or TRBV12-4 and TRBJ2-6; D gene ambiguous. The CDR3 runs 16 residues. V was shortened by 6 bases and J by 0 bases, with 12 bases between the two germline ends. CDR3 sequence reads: CASRRHRSSGANVLTF. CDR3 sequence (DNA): TGTGCCAGCAGAAGGCACCGTAGCTCTGGGGCCAACGTCCTGACTTTC.

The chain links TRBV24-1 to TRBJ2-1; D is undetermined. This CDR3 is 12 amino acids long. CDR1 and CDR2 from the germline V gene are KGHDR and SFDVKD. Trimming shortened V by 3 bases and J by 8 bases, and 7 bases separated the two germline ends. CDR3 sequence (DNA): TGTGCCACCAGTGATCTAAGGGATGAGCAGTTCTTC. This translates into CATSDLRDEQFF.

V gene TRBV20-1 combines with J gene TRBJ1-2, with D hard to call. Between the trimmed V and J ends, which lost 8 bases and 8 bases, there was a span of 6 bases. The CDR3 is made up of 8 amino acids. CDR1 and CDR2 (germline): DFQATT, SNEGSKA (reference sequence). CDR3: CSPDGYTF. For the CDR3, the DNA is TGCAGTCCAGACGGCTACACCTTC.

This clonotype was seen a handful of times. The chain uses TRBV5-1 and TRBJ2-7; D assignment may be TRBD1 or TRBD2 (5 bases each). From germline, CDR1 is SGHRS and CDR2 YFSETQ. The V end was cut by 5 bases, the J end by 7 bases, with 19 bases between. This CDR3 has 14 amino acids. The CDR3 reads CASSSGTLNPEQYF. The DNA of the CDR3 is TGCGCCAGCAGTTCCGGGACCCTCAATCCAGAGCAGTACTTC.

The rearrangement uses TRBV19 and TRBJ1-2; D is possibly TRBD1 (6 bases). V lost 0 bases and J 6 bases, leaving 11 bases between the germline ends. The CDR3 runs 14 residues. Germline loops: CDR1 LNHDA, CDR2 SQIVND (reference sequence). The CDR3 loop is CASSIEQGRNGYTF. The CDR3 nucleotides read TGTGCCAGTAGTATAGAACAGGGTCGGAATGGCTACACCTTC. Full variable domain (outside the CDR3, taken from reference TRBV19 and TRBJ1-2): DGGITQSPKYLFRKEGQNVTLSCEQNLNHDAMYWYRQDPGQGLRLIYYSQIVNDFQKGDIAEGYSVSREKKESFPLTVTSAQKNPTAFYLCASSIEQGRNGYTFGSGTRLTVV.

CDR3 DNA sequence: TGTGCCAGCAGCAAGCCGGGACACGGGGAGCTGTTTTTT. Encoded protein: CASSKPGHGELFF. The V gene is TRBV9, the J gene TRBJ2-2; D possibly corresponds to TRBD1 (6 bases). Germline CDR1 and CDR2: SGDLS and YYNGEE. Deletions cut 4 bases from V and 7 bases from J, with 11 bases between. The CDR3 is 13 residues long.

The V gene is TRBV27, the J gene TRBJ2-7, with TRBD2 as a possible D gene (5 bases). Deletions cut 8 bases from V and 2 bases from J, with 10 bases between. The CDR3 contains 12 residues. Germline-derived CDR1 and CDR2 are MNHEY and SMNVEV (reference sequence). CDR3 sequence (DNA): TGTGCCAGCGGGAGTAGAGCCTACGAGCAGTACTTC. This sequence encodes CASGSRAYEQYF.

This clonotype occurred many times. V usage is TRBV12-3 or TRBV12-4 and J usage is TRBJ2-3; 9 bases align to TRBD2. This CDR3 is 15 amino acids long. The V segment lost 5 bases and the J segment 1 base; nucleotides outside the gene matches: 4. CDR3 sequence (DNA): TGTGCCAGCAGTACCCGGACTAGCGGCACAGATACGCAGTATTTT. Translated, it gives CASSTRTSGTDTQYF.

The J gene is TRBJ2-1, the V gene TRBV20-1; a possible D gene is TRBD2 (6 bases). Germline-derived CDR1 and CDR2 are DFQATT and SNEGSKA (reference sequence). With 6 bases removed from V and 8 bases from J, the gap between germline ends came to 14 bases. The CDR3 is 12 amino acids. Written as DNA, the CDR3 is TGCAGTGCGGCGGGGATCGGAGATGAGCAGTTCTTC. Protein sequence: CSAAGIGDEQFF.

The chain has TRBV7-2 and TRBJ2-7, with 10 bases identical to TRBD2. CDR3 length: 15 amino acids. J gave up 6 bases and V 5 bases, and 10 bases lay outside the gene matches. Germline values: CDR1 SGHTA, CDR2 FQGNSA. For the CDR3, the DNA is TGTGCCAGCAGCACAGAGACAGCGGGAGGGATCGAGCAGTACTTC. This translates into CASSTETAGGIEQYF.

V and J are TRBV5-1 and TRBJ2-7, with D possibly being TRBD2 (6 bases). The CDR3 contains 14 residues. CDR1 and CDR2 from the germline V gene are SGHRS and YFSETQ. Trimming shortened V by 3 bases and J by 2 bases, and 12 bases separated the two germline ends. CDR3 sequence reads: CASSWGLPAYEQYF. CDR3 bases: TGCGCCAGCAGCTGGGGACTGCCGGCCTACGAGCAGTACTTC.

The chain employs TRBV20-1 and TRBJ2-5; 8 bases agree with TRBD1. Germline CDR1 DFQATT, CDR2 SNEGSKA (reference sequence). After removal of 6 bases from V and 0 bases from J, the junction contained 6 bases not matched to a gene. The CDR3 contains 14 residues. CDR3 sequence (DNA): TGCAGTGCCGATGCAGGGGGCTACCAAGAGACCCAGTACTTC. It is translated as CSADAGGYQETQYF.

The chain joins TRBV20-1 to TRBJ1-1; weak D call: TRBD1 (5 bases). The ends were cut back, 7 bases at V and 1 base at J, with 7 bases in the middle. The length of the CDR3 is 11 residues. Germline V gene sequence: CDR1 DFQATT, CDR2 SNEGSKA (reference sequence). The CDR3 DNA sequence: TGCAGTGGGGGGTGGAACACTGAAGCTTTCTTT. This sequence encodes CSGGWNTEAFF.

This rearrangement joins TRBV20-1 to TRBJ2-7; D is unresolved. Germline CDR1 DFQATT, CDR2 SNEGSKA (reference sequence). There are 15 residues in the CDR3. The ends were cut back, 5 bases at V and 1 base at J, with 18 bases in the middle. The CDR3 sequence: CSAPSAVFISYEQYF. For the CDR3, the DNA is TGCAGTGCTCCCTCGGCAGTTTTCATTTCCTACGAGCAGTACTTC.

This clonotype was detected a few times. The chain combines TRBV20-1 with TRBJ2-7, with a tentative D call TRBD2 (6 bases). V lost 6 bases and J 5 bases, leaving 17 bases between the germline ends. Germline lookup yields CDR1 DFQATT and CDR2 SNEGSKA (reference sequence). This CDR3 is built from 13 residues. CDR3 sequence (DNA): TGCAGTGCCCCGGGACTGGGGCGGAACGAGCAGTACTTC. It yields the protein CSAPGLGRNEQYF.